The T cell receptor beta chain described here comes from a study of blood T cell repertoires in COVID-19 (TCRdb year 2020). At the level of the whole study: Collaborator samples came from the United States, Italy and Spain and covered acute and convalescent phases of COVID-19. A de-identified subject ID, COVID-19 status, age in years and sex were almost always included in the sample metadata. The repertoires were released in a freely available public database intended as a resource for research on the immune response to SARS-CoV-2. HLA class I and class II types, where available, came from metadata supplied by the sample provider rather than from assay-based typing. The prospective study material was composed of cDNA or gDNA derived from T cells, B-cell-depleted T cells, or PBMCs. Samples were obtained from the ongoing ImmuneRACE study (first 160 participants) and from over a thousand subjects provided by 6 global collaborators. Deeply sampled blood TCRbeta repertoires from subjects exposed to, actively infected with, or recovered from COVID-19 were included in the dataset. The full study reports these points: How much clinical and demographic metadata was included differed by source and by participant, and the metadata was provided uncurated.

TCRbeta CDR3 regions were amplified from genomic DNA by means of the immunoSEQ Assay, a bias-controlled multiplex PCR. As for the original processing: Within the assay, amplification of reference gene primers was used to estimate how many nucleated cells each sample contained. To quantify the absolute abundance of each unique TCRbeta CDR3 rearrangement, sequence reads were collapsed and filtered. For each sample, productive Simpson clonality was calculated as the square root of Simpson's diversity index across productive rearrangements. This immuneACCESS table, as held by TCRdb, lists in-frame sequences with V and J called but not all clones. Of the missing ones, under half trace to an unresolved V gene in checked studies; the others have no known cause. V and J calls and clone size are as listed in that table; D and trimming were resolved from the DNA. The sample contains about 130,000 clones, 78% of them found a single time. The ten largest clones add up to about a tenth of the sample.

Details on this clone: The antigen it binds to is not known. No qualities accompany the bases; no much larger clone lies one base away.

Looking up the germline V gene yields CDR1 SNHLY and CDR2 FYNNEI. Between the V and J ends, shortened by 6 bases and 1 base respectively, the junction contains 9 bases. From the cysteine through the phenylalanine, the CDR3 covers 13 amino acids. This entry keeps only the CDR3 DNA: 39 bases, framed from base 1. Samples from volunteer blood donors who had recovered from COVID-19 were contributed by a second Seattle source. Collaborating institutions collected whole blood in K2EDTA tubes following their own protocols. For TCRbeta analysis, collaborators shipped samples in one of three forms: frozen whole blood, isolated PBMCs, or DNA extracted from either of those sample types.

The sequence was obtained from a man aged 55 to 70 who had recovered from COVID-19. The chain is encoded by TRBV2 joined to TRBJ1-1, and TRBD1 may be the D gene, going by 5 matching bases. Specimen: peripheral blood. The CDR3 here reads CASSADRNTEAFF. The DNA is TGTGCCAGCAGCGCTGACAGGAACACTGAAGCTTTCTTT.